A single count supports the clone carrying this TCR beta chain. In germline, CDR1 is DFQATT, CDR2 SNEGSKA (reference sequence). This CDR3 is built from 10 residues. V was clipped by 7 bases and J by 2 bases, with 5 bases between them. The data belong to a study of T cell responses to AZD1222 COVID-19 vaccine. Sequenced by immunoSEQ multiplex PCR; TCRdb stores in-frame clones only, minus some. In the table there are 130,000 or so clones, approximately 90% of which are singletons. The sequence was collected from an adult who received the AZD1222 COVID-19 vaccine. The specimen comprised peripheral blood, sampled 28 days after the second AZD1222 dose. This chain connects TRBV20-1 to TRBJ1-1; D unresolved. In DNA, the CDR3 is TGCAGTGGGACTAACACTGAAGCTTTCTTT. Translated: CSGTNTEAFF.